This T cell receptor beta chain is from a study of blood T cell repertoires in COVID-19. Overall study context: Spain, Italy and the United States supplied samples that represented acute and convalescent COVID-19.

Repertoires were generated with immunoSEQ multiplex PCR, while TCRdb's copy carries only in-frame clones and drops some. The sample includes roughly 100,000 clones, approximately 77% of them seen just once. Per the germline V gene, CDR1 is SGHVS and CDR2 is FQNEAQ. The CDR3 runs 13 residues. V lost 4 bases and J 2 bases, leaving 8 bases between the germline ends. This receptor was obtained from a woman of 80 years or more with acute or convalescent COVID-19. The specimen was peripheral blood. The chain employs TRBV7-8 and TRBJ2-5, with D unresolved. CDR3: CASSSRSQETQYF. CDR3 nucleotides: TGTGCCAGCAGCTCTCGTTCTCAAGAGACCCAGTACTTC.